One and the same sample provided the 30 T cell receptor beta chains below, sequenced in a study of blood T cell repertoires in COVID-19. The assay was immunoSEQ multiplex PCR, and TCRdb's table has in-frame clones only and misses some. The table includes about 200,000 clones, less than 90% detected once. The sample comprised peripheral blood. The source of these receptors is a human donor in a cohort sampled during active COVID-19.

The CDR3 DNA sequence: TGCGCCAGCAGTAATACAGGGAACTATGGCTACACCTTC. It translates to CASSNTGNYGYTF. The chain is built from TRBV5-1 and TRBJ1-2, with D perhaps TRBD1 (6 bases). The CDR3 loop spans 13 amino acids. Trimming shortened V by 5 bases and J by 2 bases, and 10 bases separated the two germline ends. Germline V gene data show CDR1 as SGHRS and CDR2 as YFSETQ.

This clone was counted at least ten times. The V gene is TRBV2, the J gene TRBJ1-6; D gene unclear. Per germline, CDR1 SNHLY and CDR2 FYNNEI. Trimming cost V 6 bases and J 5 bases, with 8 bases left between them. The CDR3 is made up of 13 amino acids. The chain's CDR3 is CASRRSDNSPLHF. The CDR3 DNA follows: TGTGCCAGCAGGAGGAGTGATAATTCACCCCTCCACTTT.

This chain connects TRBV5-1 to TRBJ1-2; 10 bases align to TRBD1. CDR1 and CDR2 from the germline V gene are SGHRS and YFSETQ. V trimming: 4 bases; J trimming: 7 bases; junction bases outside the gene matches: 10. This CDR3 region has 15 residues. CDR3 DNA: TGCGCCAGCAGCAGGGATGGACAGGGGGTGTTTGGCTACACCTTC. It specifies CASSRDGQGVFGYTF.

The V call is TRBV6-5, the J call TRBJ2-2; 11 nucleotides align to TRBD2. CDR3 length equals 16 residues. Germline CDR1 MNHEY, CDR2 SVGAGI. J lost 6 bases, V lost 2 bases, and 5 bases had no gene match. The CDR3 DNA follows: TGTGCCAGCAGTTACCCACTAGCGGGGGTTCCCGGGGAGCTGTTTTTT. Residues: CASSYPLAGVPGELFF.

Note on this clone: The junction departs from the called germline gene at one end, perhaps through a read error. Other DNA sequences in this specimen translate into the identical CDR3. This chain uses TRBV7-2 with TRBJ2-2, with 7 bases aligning to TRBD2. The CDR3 loop spans 16 amino acids. Germline assignment: CDR1 SGHTA and CDR2 FQGNSA. The CDR3 DNA reads as TGTGCCAGCAGCCTAGCAGCGGGGCCGAACACCGGGGAGCTGTTTTTT. Amino acid sequence: CASSLAAGPNTGELFF.

This clone has a single count. This chain links TRBV30 with TRBJ2-1; D uncertain. Germline V gene sequence: CDR1 GTSNPN, CDR2 SVGIG (reference sequence). The CDR3 is 14 residues long. Trimming pared 2 bases from V and 2 bases from J, leaving 10 bases between. The CDR3 loop reads CAWSKQLTYNEQFF. The CDR3 bases are TGTGCCTGGAGTAAACAGCTAACCTACAATGAGCAGTTCTTC.

This chain joins TRBV28 and TRBJ1-6, with no clear D. Trimming pared 7 bases from V and 6 bases from J, leaving 16 bases between. This CDR3 contains 15 residues. Germline V gene lookup returns CDR1 MDHEN and CDR2 SYDVKM. The CDR3 region has the DNA TGTGCCAGCACCCCAGGAGGAGTTTTTAATTCACCCCTCCACTTT. It codes for CASTPGGVFNSPLHF.

In its sample, this clone was seen many times. This chain links TRBV4-1 with TRBJ2-7; 10 nucleotides line up with TRBD1. The CDR3 has 14 residues. J gave up 3 bases and V 5 bases, and 4 bases lay outside the gene matches. CDR1 is MGHRA and CDR2 is YSYEKL in the germline V gene. Here the CDR3 DNA reads TGCGCCAGCAGCACCGGGACAGGGGTCTACGAGCAGTACTTC. Protein sequence: CASSTGTGVYEQYF.

The chain has TRBV28 and TRBJ2-7; D is unclear. The CDR3 runs to 16 residues. The V and J ends lost 3 bases and 1 base respectively, with 16 bases between them. The germline V gene has CDR1 MDHEN and CDR2 SYDVKM. The CDR3 sequence is CASSFYATFFSYEQYF. CDR3 coding DNA: TGTGCCAGCAGTTTTTACGCGACATTCTTTTCCTACGAGCAGTACTTC.

The sample holds one count of this clone. The V and J genes are TRBV6-5 and TRBJ1-1; D may be TRBD1 (6 bases). Germline V lookup: CDR1 MNHEY, CDR2 SVGAGI. The ends were cut back, 6 bases at V and 0 bases at J, with 14 bases in the middle. There are 15 residues in the CDR3. The CDR3 sequence: CASSRTDILNTEAFF. The CDR3, as DNA: TGTGCCAGCAGCAGGACAGATATCCTGAACACTGAAGCTTTCTTT.

This clone was found once. The chain has TRBV6-2 or TRBV6-3 and TRBJ2-6, with D perhaps TRBD1 (5 bases). Germline V lookup: CDR1 MNHEY, CDR2 SVGEGT. V lost 6 bases and J 4 bases, leaving 16 bases between the germline ends. The length of the CDR3 is 16 residues. Here the CDR3 DNA reads TGTGCCAGCAGCCCTATAGGGGCTGCAGGGGCCAACGTCCTGACTTTC. Its protein product is CASSPIGAAGANVLTF.

This clone was detected once. For the CDR3, the DNA is TGCGCCAGCAGCTTGGCCGGACAGGTGTGGGACACCATATATTTT. It yields the protein CASSLAGQVWDTIYF. The chain joins TRBV5-1 to TRBJ1-3; 7 positions match TRBD1. The junction had 8 bases not matched to a gene; V was cut back by 0 bases and J by 8 bases. The germline gives CDR1 SGHRS, CDR2 YFSETQ. CDR3 length equals 15 residues. Full variable domain (missing parts from reference TRBV5-1 and TRBJ1-3): KAGVTQTPRYLIKTRGQQVTLSCSPISGHRSVSWYQQTPGQGLQFLFEYFSETQRNKGNFPGRFSGRQFSNSRSEMNVSTLELGDSALYLCASSLAGQVWDTIYFGEGSWLTVV.

The chain has TRBV10-1 and TRBJ2-1; 9 positions agree with TRBD2. CDR1 and CDR2 from the germline V gene are WNHNN and SYGVQD (reference sequence). The ends lost 2 bases at V and 14 bases at J; junction bases unmatched: 7. The CDR3 runs 13 residues. The CDR3 spells CASSETVAGVKFF. As DNA, the CDR3 is TGCGCCAGCAGTGAGACGGTAGCGGGGGTGAAGTTCTTC.

The gene calls are TRBV5-1 and TRBJ2-1; perhaps TRBD1 as D (5 bases). Germline V lookup: CDR1 SGHRS, CDR2 YFSETQ. The CDR3 totals 15 residues. Trimming took off 1 base at V and 6 bases at J, with 14 bases between the two ends. The chain's CDR3 is CASSLFWTQANEQFF. The CDR3 DNA reads TGCGCCAGCAGCTTGTTTTGGACACAGGCCAATGAGCAGTTCTTC. The entire variable domain, with the rest obtained from reference TRBV5-1 and TRBJ2-1, is as follows: KAGVTQTPRYLIKTRGQQVTLSCSPISGHRSVSWYQQTPGQGLQFLFEYFSETQRNKGNFPGRFSGRQFSNSRSEMNVSTLELGDSALYLCASSLFWTQANEQFFGPGTRLTVL.

This chain links TRBV19 with TRBJ2-3; D is possibly TRBD1 (7 bases). Germline V gene data show CDR1 as LNHDA and CDR2 as SQIVND (reference sequence). The CDR3 length is 13 residues. V lost 9 bases and J lost 1, with 11 bases in between. The CDR3 spells CASRGDGTDTQYF. The CDR3 region has the DNA TGTGCCAGCAGGGGGGACGGCACAGATACGCAGTATTTT.

V gene TRBV6-5 combines with J gene TRBJ2-7; maybe TRBD1 (5 bases). The V gene lost 4 bases and the J gene lost 1 base, with 8 bases spanning the gap. There are 13 residues in the CDR3. Per the germline V gene, CDR1 is MNHEY and CDR2 is SVGAGI. DNA for the CDR3: TGTGCCAGCAGTTTCGACAGATCCTACGAGCAGTACTTC. Its protein is CASSFDRSYEQYF.

This clone was found once. The rearrangement links TRBV30 to TRBJ1-1; D remains ambiguous. The V end was cut by 4 bases, the J end by 3 bases, with 15 bases between. The germline V gene has CDR1 GTSNPN and CDR2 SVGIG (reference sequence). The CDR3 length is 14 residues. The DNA for the CDR3 is TGTGCCTGGATGAAACGAGGATCGGACACTGAAGCTTTCTTT. Protein product: CAWMKRGSDTEAFF.

The genes are TRBV3-1 (or the pseudogene TRBV3-2) and TRBJ2-7; D is unresolved. The CDR3 is 12 residues long. Between the trimmed V and J ends, which lost 4 bases and 3 bases, there was a span of 7 bases. Germline values: CDR1 LGHDT, CDR2 YNNKEL (reference sequence). The CDR3 reads CASSPTIYEQYV. In DNA form, the CDR3 reads TGTGCCAGCAGCCCCACAATCTACGAGCAGTACGTC.

This rearrangement joins TRBV7-2 to TRBJ2-1, with TRBD1 matching 10 bases. From germline, CDR1 is SGHTA and CDR2 FQGNSA. The CDR3 runs 15 residues. The ends lost 5 bases at V and 7 bases at J; junction bases unmatched: 8. The DNA for the CDR3 is TGTGCCAGCAGCCCCGGACAGGGGGGGTTAAATGAGCAGTTCTTC. It translates to CASSPGQGGLNEQFF. Variable domain in full (rest from reference TRBV7-2 and TRBJ2-1): GAGVSQSPSNKVTEKGKDVELRCDPISGHTALYWYRQSLGQGLEFLIYFQGNSAPDKSGLPSDRFSAERTGGSVSTLTIQRTQQEDSAVYLCASSPGQGGLNEQFFGPGTRLTVL.

The rearrangement joins TRBV10-1 to TRBJ2-7; perhaps TRBD2 as D (7 bases). CDR3 length equals 22 residues. Looked up from germline, CDR1 is WNHNN and CDR2 is SYGVQD (reference sequence). Trimming removed 4 bases from V and 2 bases from J, with 36 bases in between. CDR3 in amino acids: CASSVRLSAGAKFGWGPYEQYV. The CDR3, as DNA: TGCGCCAGCAGTGTTCGTTTGTCGGCGGGGGCCAAATTTGGTTGGGGTCCCTACGAGCAGTACGTC.

The rearrangement links TRBV27 to TRBJ2-2; TRBD1 aligns across 9 bases. The trim removed 7 bases at V and 5 bases at J, leaving 8 bases unmatched. The CDR3 spans 15 residues. Germline lookup yields CDR1 MNHEY and CDR2 SMNVEV (reference sequence). The CDR3 reads CASTKDRGETGELFF. Written as DNA, the CDR3 is TGTGCCAGCACGAAGGACAGGGGAGAAACCGGGGAGCTGTTTTTT.

V and J are TRBV6-6 and TRBJ1-2; a weak D match, TRBD1 (5 bases). Germline-derived CDR1 and CDR2 are MNHNY and SVGAGI (reference sequence). The ends were cut back, 2 bases at V and 7 bases at J, with 11 bases in the middle. This CDR3 comprises 13 residues. The CDR3 bases are TGTGCCAGCAGTTACGACTGGGGGGGTGGCTACACCTTC. It specifies CASSYDWGGGYTF.

The gene calls are TRBV7-8 and TRBJ1-1; possible D gene TRBD1, 5 bases. CDR1 and CDR2 (germline): SGHVS, FQNEAQ. Trimming stripped 5 bases from V and 5 bases from J, with 15 bases between. This CDR3 has 14 residues. CDR3 amino acids: CASSISRGGTEAFF. The DNA for the CDR3 is TGTGCCAGCAGCATCTCGCGGGGGGGGACTGAAGCTTTCTTT.

The chain is built from TRBV20-1 and TRBJ1-5; D unclear. Germline V gene sequence: CDR1 DFQATT, CDR2 SNEGSKA (reference sequence). The CDR3 loop spans 13 amino acids. The V end was cut by 3 bases, the J end by 1 base, with 7 bases between. CDR3 nucleotide sequence: TGCAGTGCTAGTTCCGTGAGCAATCAGCCCCAGCATTTT. Protein: CSASSVSNQPQHF.

The chain recombines TRBV28 with TRBJ1-1, with D unclear. Between the trimmed V and J ends, which lost 5 bases and 4 bases, there was a span of 17 bases. The CDR3 extends over 15 amino acids. Germline values: CDR1 MDHEN, CDR2 SYDVKM. CDR3 DNA: TGTGCCAGCAGTAAAGACGACGGGAGTCGCACTGAAGCTTTCTTT. Encoded protein: CASSKDDGSRTEAFF.

This chain links TRBV30 with TRBJ2-3; 8 positions agree with TRBD1. V was pared by 5 bases and J by 4 bases, with 5 bases of the junction left unmatched. The CDR3 runs 13 residues. Germline V gene lookup returns CDR1 GTSNPN and CDR2 SVGIG (reference sequence). The CDR3 DNA reads TGTGCCTGGGACAGGGGTAGCGCAGATACGCAGTATTTT. Encoded protein: CAWDRGSADTQYF.

The CDR3 loop is CASSLLAGPGELFF. DNA for the CDR3: TGCGCCAGCAGCTTGCTAGCCGGTCCCGGGGAGCTGTTTTTT. The chain employs TRBV5-1 and TRBJ2-2; D perhaps matches TRBD2 (5 bases). V lost 1 base and J 6 bases, leaving 10 bases between the germline ends. There are 14 residues in the CDR3. Germline-derived CDR1 and CDR2 are SGHRS and YFSETQ.

The V gene is TRBV5-1, the J gene TRBJ2-2; possible D gene TRBD2, 6 bases. Between the trimmed V and J ends, which lost 4 bases and 3 bases, there was a span of 16 bases. The CDR3 extends over 16 amino acids. The germline V gene has CDR1 SGHRS and CDR2 YFSETQ. The CDR3 spells CASSGNLAADTGELFF. CDR3 nucleotides: TGCGCCAGCAGCGGAAACTTAGCGGCGGACACCGGGGAGCTGTTTTTT.

This chain joins TRBV19 and TRBJ2-5, with D possibly TRBD1 on 6 matching bases. V lost 4 bases and J 0 bases, leaving 12 bases between the germline ends. The CDR3 spans 15 residues. Looked up from germline, CDR1 is LNHDA and CDR2 is SQIVND (reference sequence). This CDR3 is CASSTRTVYQETQYF. The CDR3 bases are TGTGCCAGTAGTACCAGGACAGTGTACCAAGAGACCCAGTACTTC.

The chain combines TRBV7-2 with TRBJ2-3, with 7 bases fitting TRBD2. The CDR3 consists of 16 residues. Looked up from germline, CDR1 is SGHTA and CDR2 is FQGNSA. The ends lost 2 bases at V and 7 bases at J; junction bases unmatched: 12. This CDR3 reads CASSLTGLGSGNTQYF. The CDR3 nucleotides are TGTGCCAGCAGCTTAACCGGACTAGGGTCCGGGAATACGCAGTATTTT. Filled out from reference TRBV7-2 and TRBJ2-3, the complete variable domain reads GAGVSQSPSNKVTEKGKDVELRCDPISGHTALYWYRQSLGQGLEFLIYFQGNSAPDKSGLPSDRFSAERTGGSVSTLTIQRTQQEDSAVYLCASSLTGLGSGNTQYFGPGTRLTVL.